These T cell receptor beta chains were read from a single sample in a study of blood T cell repertoires in COVID-19. Repertoires were generated with immunoSEQ multiplex PCR, while TCRdb's copy carries only in-frame clones and drops some. The sample has around 250,000 clones, around 80% seen once. What was sequenced was PBMCs or T cells enriched from blood (not recorded which). The receptors shown here come from a man aged 30 to 45 with acute COVID-19. Each CDR3 is given with its conserved first and last residue. D genes are given only for firm matches. Clone size is given for some rows only: seen once, a few or many times, or a class if the clone is expanded.

-	TRBJ2-2	many	TRBV9	CASVPGLAGLTGELFF	TGTGCCAGCGTGCCGGGTTTGGCGGGGCTCACCGGGGAGCTGTTTTTT
TRBD2	TRBJ2-2	-	TRBV19	CASTSRGGGNRELFF	TGTGCCAGTACCTCGCGGGGGGGAGGGAACCGGGAGCTGTTTTTT
-	TRBJ1-1	-	TRBV7-2	CASSFGIFEGAFF	TGTGCCAGCAGCTTTGGCATCTTCGAGGGAGCTTTCTTT
-	TRBJ1-1	once	TRBV6-5	CASSYHNTEAFF	TGTGCCAGCAGTTATCATAACACTGAAGCTTTCTTT
-	TRBJ1-2	-	TRBV12-3/TRBV12-4	CASSLWGESGYTF	TGTGCCAGCAGTCTTTGGGGGGAGAGCGGCTACACCTTC
TRBD1	TRBJ2-1	once	TRBV7-2	CASSLGQGSRNEQFF	TGTGCCAGCAGTTTGGGACAGGGAAGCAGGAATGAGCAGTTCTTC
TRBD1	TRBJ2-2	-	TRBV4-1	CASSDRDRDTGELFF	TGCGCCAGCAGCGACCGGGACAGGGACACCGGGGAGCTGTTTTTT
TRBD1	TRBJ1-5	-	TRBV3-1/TRBV3-2	CASSSNRGRQPQHF	TGTGCCAGCAGTTCAAACAGGGGTCGTCAGCCCCAGCATTTT
TRBD2	TRBJ2-2	-	TRBV24-1	CATSDRLAGVNTGELFF	TGTGCCACCAGTGATCGACTAGCGGGAGTCAACACCGGGGAGCTGTTTTTT
-	TRBJ2-2	-	TRBV5-1	CASSAVAGGNTGELFF	TGTGCCAGCAGCGCGGTAGCCGGGGGGAACACCGGGGAGCTGTTTTTT
-	TRBJ1-2	-	TRBV28	CASITANYGYTF	TGTGCCAGCATAACCGCGAACTATGGCTACACCTTC
TRBD1	TRBJ2-1	-	TRBV5-1	CASRDRGQGYNEQFF	TGTGCCAGCAGAGACAGGGGGCAGGGATACAATGAGCAGTTCTTC
-	TRBJ1-1	-	TRBV9	CASSGHRSTEAFF	TGTGCCAGCAGCGGCCACAGGTCCACTGAAGCTTTCTTT
TRBD1	TRBJ1-3	-	TRBV5-5	CASNSGTGVGNTIYF	TGTGCCAGCAACTCCGGGACAGGGGTTGGAAACACCATATATTTT
-	TRBJ2-3	once	TRBV5-1	CASSFGPTDTQYF	TGTGCCAGCAGCTTTGGGCCGACGGATACGCAGTATTTT
-	TRBJ1-2	-	TRBV28	CASRSPSAPRNYGYTF	TGTGCCAGCAGATCCCCCTCGGCACCCAGGAACTATGGCTACACCTTC
-	TRBJ1-2	-	TRBV24-1	CATSDFTAGDSGYTF	TGTGCCACCAGTGATTTTACGGCGGGGGATTCCGGCTACACCTTC
TRBD2	TRBJ2-2	-	TRBV7-3	CASFRTGLAVPGELFF	TGTGCCAGCTTCCGAACGGGACTAGCGGTCCCCGGGGAGCTGTTTTTT
-	TRBJ1-6	-	TRBV19	CATGQGNSPLHF	TGTGCCACCGGGCAGGGTAATTCACCCCTCCACTTT
TRBD1	TRBJ1-5	-	TRBV28	CASSLAGQGSRNQPQHF	TGTGCCAGCAGTTTAGCCGGACAGGGATCGCGCAATCAGCCCCAGCATTTT
TRBD1	TRBJ2-4	-	TRBV7-2	CAAGTGGGNIQYF	TGTGCCGCGGGGACAGGGGGTGGGAACATTCAGTACTTC
-	TRBJ2-6	-	TRBV14	CASSQDQGPFSGANVLTF	TGTGCCAGCAGCCAAGATCAGGGCCCTTTCTCTGGGGCCAACGTCCTGACTTTC
TRBD1	TRBJ2-3	-	TRBV4-2	CASSQGIPGQGGTDTQYF	TGTGCCAGCAGCCAGGGAATTCCGGGACAGGGGGGGACAGATACGCAGTATTTT
-	TRBJ1-1	-	TRBV28	CASSSHRGGKAFF	TGTGCCAGCAGTTCCCATAGGGGGGGTAAAGCTTTCTTT
TRBD1	TRBJ2-1	-	TRBV11-2	CASSSPGGAANEQFF	TGTGCCAGCAGCTCACCAGGGGGCGCGGCCAATGAGCAGTTCTTC